This TCR beta chain emerged from a study of shared clonotypes between healthy human individuals. Turning to the study itself: Per donor, CD8 memory used one plate, CD8 naive used two, CD4 memory used three and CD4 naive used three.

The CDR3 sequence is 13 residues long. Germline V gives CDR1 GTSNPN, CDR2 SVGIG (reference sequence). The germline V and J ends were trimmed by 0 bases and 3 bases, with 8 bases remaining between them. Study-level findings and limits: Sharing across four donors was highest in naive CD4 (around 5%) and lowest in memory CD8 (roughly 0.4%). Shared clonotypes across all four donors exceeded non-shared ones in generation probability.

Naive CD8 isolation took CD45RO-negative cells positively selected for CCR7 and excluded terminally differentiated effector memory CD45RA+ cells. A remark on this clone: Its antigen remains unknown.

Per the study methods: Filtering differed because ImmunoSEQ produced junction-only sequences that carried no quality scores. Produced via immunoSEQ multiplex PCR; TCRdb's table is partial and in-frame only. V, J and clone size were drawn from that table, and D and trimming were deduced from the DNA. The sample includes about 1.9 million clones, approximately 92% of them seen just once. This chain connects TRBV30 to TRBJ1-1, with D unclear. The sample taken for sequencing was naive CD8+ T cells from PBMCs. The receptor's source is a man aged 18 to 29 in good health. Some clones in this sample may be carry-over from other donors' samples. In DNA, the CDR3 is TGTGCCTGGAGTGTTATGGCAGACACTGAAGCTTTCTTT. This encodes CAWSVMADTEAFF.